This TCR beta chain stems from a study of shared clonotypes between healthy human individuals. Study conclusions and caveats: Estimated richness was generally greater in naive than memory subsets.

Investigators divided CD4+ cells into CD45RA+ naive and CD45RA-negative memory subsets. Sequencing used immunoSEQ multiplex PCR; TCRdb keeps in-frame clones, though not all of them. Of about 640,000 clones in the sample, around 72% were seen once. In the case of this clone: Its specificity is unknown.

Trimming removed 5 bases from V and 7 bases from J, with 11 bases in between. Germline lookup yields CDR1 MNHEY and CDR2 SMNVEV (reference sequence). The CDR3 has 13 amino acids. V and J are TRBV27 and TRBJ2-2; possibly TRBD2 for D (5 bases). The TCR sequence derives from a woman aged 25 to 45 in good health. Sequenced: memory CD4+ T cells sorted from blood. Subset: CD45RA-negative fraction. The chain's CDR3 is CASSRAGSGELFF. CDR3 sequence (DNA): TGTGCCAGCAGTAGGGCTGGGAGCGGGGAGCTGTTTTTT.